This T cell receptor (beta chain) appears in the sequencing data of a study of CD8 T cells in Susac syndrome. The authors reverse transcribed roughly 0.5 to 1 ug RNA with random hexamers. In TCRdb, the immunoSEQ multiplex PCR reads were re-called with MiXCR into one record per CDR3 protein. The sample carries 150,000 to 200,000 distinct CDR3 sequences, roughly 95% recorded once. V was pared by 5 bases and J by 0 bases, with 13 bases between. The germline gives CDR1 SEHNR, CDR2 FQNEAQ (reference sequence). The CDR3 is 15 residues long. Sequencing used CD8+ T cells from PBMCs. V and J are TRBV7-9 and TRBJ1-1; no definite D call. The source of this sequence is a human donor with multiple sclerosis. The CDR3 sequence: CASSGLSEVNTEAFF. Here the CDR3 DNA reads TGTGCCAGCAGCGGACTTAGTGAGGTGAACACTGAAGCTTTCTTT.